This TCR beta chain was recovered during a study of control samples from healthy donors and cancer patients. Per germline, CDR1 SEHNR and CDR2 FQNEAQ (reference sequence). Unmatched junction bases numbered 8, after V lost 1 base and J lost 3 bases. CDR3 size: 17 residues. Profiled with immunoSEQ multiplex PCR; TCRdb holds only in-frame clones, not every one. This sample yields 150,000 or so clones, of which 92% are seen a single time; about 2.2% belongs to the top ten. This sequence originates from a woman in her forties or fifties in good health. Sequencing input: blood. The chain joins TRBV7-9 to TRBJ1-5; 8 bases align to TRBD1. CDR3 coding DNA: TGTGCCAGCAGCTTAGGGGGGACAGGTGTGGACAATCAGCCCCAGCATTTT. Its translation is CASSLGGTGVDNQPQHF. Full variable domain (rest looked up from reference TRBV7-9 and TRBJ1-5): DTGVSQNPRHKITKRGQNVTFRCDPISEHNRLYWYRQTLGQGPEFLTYFQNEAQLEKSRLLSDRFSAERPKGSFSTLEIQRTEQGDSAMYLCASSLGGTGVDNQPQHFGDGTRLSIL.